These 7 T cell receptor beta chains came from one sample sequenced in a study of beta chain features in type 1 diabetes. The authors reverse transcribed all of the isolated RNA, so sequencing captured expressed TCRB transcripts. The assay was immunoSEQ multiplex PCR, and TCRdb's table has in-frame clones only and misses some. The sample has about 130,000 clones, about a tenth seen once; the top ten hold around 0.7%. Sequencing was carried out using central memory CD4+ T cells from blood. These receptors came from a man aged 18 to 30 in good health.

This clone was seen a few times. CDR3 amino acids: CAWSPLGQGYNEQFF. The CDR3 DNA reads as TGTGCCTGGAGTCCACTGGGACAGGGGTATAATGAGCAGTTCTTC. The genes are TRBV30 and TRBJ2-1; 10 bases map to TRBD1. CDR1 and CDR2 (germline): GTSNPN, SVGIG (reference sequence). With 2 bases clipped from V and 7 bases from J, the junction kept 8 bases outside the gene matches. CDR3 size: 15 residues.

The chain links TRBV6-1 to TRBJ2-7, with D perhaps TRBD1 (6 bases). Trimming took 5 bases from V and 2 from J, leaving 10 bases between them. This CDR3 contains 13 residues. Germline loops: CDR1 MNHNS, CDR2 SASEGT. CDR3 region: CASSLDSPYEQYF. CDR3 coding DNA: TGTGCCAGCAGTTTGGACAGCCCCTACGAGCAGTACTTC.

This clone was observed a handful of times. V gene TRBV5-1 combines with J gene TRBJ1-1, with 7 bases aligning to TRBD1. Losses at the gene ends were 4 bases for V and 1 base for J; bases not matched to a gene: 7. Per the germline V gene, CDR1 is SGHRS and CDR2 is YFSETQ. This CDR3 region has 15 residues. CDR3: CASSPGTARNTEAFF. The CDR3 DNA follows: TGCGCCAGCAGCCCTGGGACAGCGAGGAACACTGAAGCTTTCTTT.

V and J are TRBV27 and TRBJ2-7, with TRBD1 as a possible D gene (6 bases). Germline V gene data show CDR1 as MNHEY and CDR2 as SMNVEV (reference sequence). V lost 5 bases and J 0 bases, leaving 17 bases between the germline ends. The CDR3 totals 16 residues. The CDR3 region has the DNA TGTGCCAGCAGTCCAGGGGTGCGGGCTGCCTCCTACGAGCAGTACTTC. Translated, it gives CASSPGVRAASYEQYF.

The chain combines TRBV4-2 with TRBJ2-1; D uncertain. Germline V gene sequence: CDR1 LGHNA, CDR2 YNFKEQ. Trimming took off 0 bases at V and 2 bases at J, with 11 bases between the two ends. This CDR3 contains 16 residues. CDR3 amino acids: CASSQELSSPYNEQFF. DNA for the CDR3: TGTGCCAGCAGCCAAGAACTTAGCTCGCCCTACAATGAGCAGTTCTTC.

This clone was detected only a few times. J is TRBJ2-7 and V is TRBV2; no firm D call. Germline CDR1 and CDR2: SNHLY and FYNNEI. V was trimmed by 2 bases and J by 6 bases, leaving 11 bases between them. The CDR3 loop spans 13 amino acids. The CDR3, as DNA: TGTGCCAGCAGTGAATATAAGTCGGGCGAGCAGTACTTC. Amino acids: CASSEYKSGEQYF.

V usage is TRBV7-9 and J usage is TRBJ1-5, with TRBD1 identical over 7 bases. This CDR3 contains 14 residues. The ends lost 6 bases at V and 6 bases at J; junction bases unmatched: 8. CDR1 and CDR2 from the germline V gene are SEHNR and FQNEAQ (reference sequence). The CDR3 region has the DNA TGTGCCAGCAGTGGAGGGACAGCAGGTCAGCCCCAGCATTTT. Encoded protein: CASSGGTAGQPQHF.